A single sample is the source of the 32 T cell receptor beta chains below, sequenced in a study of monozygotic twins with inflammatory bowel disease. TCRdb reprocessed the 5' RACE reads and keeps a single row for each CDR3 protein, giving no DNA. Listed are approximately 400,000 distinct CDR3 sequences; around 2.3% falls within the top ten. Material: blood. These receptors came from a human donor with ulcerative colitis or Crohn's disease, or a healthy co-twin of an affected twin (not recorded which).

The J gene is TRBJ2-5, the V gene TRBV20-1; TCRdb reports TRBD1, a call that lacks DNA to check it against. The germline V gene encodes CDR1 DFQATT and CDR2 SNEGSKA (reference sequence). CDR3 length equals 11 residues. CDR3 region: CSAGTEESQYF.

V and J are TRBV4-3 and TRBJ1-4; as DNA is missing, the TRBD1 call by TCRdb cannot be tested. The CDR3 is 14 residues long. The germline gives CDR1 LGHNA, CDR2 YSLEER. The CDR3 region is CASSPGERNEKLFF.

J is TRBJ2-7 and V is TRBV4-3; TCRdb gives TRBD1 as the D gene, but with no DNA this cannot be confirmed. Germline values: CDR1 LGHNA, CDR2 YSLEER. There are 15 residues in the CDR3. CDR3: CASSQDHEGAYEQYF.

V is TRBV7-8 and J is TRBJ2-7; lacking DNA, the TRBD1 call made by TCRdb goes unchecked. The CDR3 is made up of 14 amino acids. From germline, CDR1 is SGHVS and CDR2 FQNEAQ. The CDR3 is CASSGRQGTYEQYF.

The rearrangement links TRBV6-5 to TRBJ2-3. From germline, CDR1 is MNHEY and CDR2 SVGAGI. The CDR3 is 15 residues long. CDR3 residues: CASSYSSSETDTQYF.

The J gene is TRBJ2-7, the V gene TRBV7-2. Germline V CDR1 and CDR2: SGHTA, FQGNSA. The CDR3 consists of 14 residues. Here the CDR3 reads CASSPDRIPYEQYF.

The V call is TRBV29-1, the J call TRBJ1-2; TCRdb's assignment of TRBD1 cannot be checked, as there is no DNA. Germline values: CDR1 SQVTM, CDR2 ANQGSEA. There are 14 residues in the CDR3. This chain's CDR3 is CSVDVDRARGGYTF.

The chain carries TRBV14 and TRBJ1-2; with no DNA, the TCRdb D assignment of TRBD1 cannot be verified. Germline CDR1 SGHDN, CDR2 FVKESK. The CDR3 loop spans 14 amino acids. The CDR3 protein is CASSQGGFDHGYTF.

The chain is built from TRBV5-1 and TRBJ2-5; without DNA, the TCRdb call of TRBD1 cannot be checked. Germline V lookup: CDR1 SGHRS, CDR2 YFSETQ. The CDR3 extends over 15 amino acids. The CDR3 sequence: CASSAGQGLRETQYF.

The CDR3 loop reads CASSPSPTEQYF. The chain employs TRBV28 and TRBJ2-7; as DNA is missing, the TRBD2 call by TCRdb cannot be tested. This CDR3 has 12 amino acids. From germline, CDR1 is MDHEN and CDR2 SYDVKM.

The CDR3 sequence: CSVGGGGSYNEQFF. The chain combines TRBV29-1 with TRBJ2-1; there is no DNA to check the TCRdb D call of TRBD2. Germline values: CDR1 SQVTM, CDR2 ANQGSEA. The CDR3 is 14 residues long.

The genes are TRBV20-1 and TRBJ2-1; TCRdb names TRBD1, which stays unverified in the absence of DNA. From germline, CDR1 is DFQATT and CDR2 SNEGSKA (reference sequence). This CDR3 is 13 amino acids long. CDR3: CSATGGIYNEQFF.

The V gene is TRBV28, the J gene TRBJ1-5; TCRdb outputs TRBD1, but without DNA this stays unchecked. CDR1 and CDR2 from the germline V gene are MDHEN and SYDVKM. The CDR3 loop spans 16 amino acids. The CDR3 sequence is CASSSLMTGSNQPQHF.

The genes are TRBV5-1 and TRBJ2-7. This CDR3 has 15 residues. Germline-derived CDR1 and CDR2 are SGHRS and YFSETQ. This CDR3 reads CASSLVVTRSYEQYF.

The V and J genes are TRBV4-1 and TRBJ1-2; the D call of TRBD1 rests on TCRdb alone, since no DNA is present to check it. Germline V gene data show CDR1 as MGHRA and CDR2 as YSYEKL. The CDR3 has 15 residues. The CDR3 spells CASSPDKGTSYGYTF.

CDR3 residues: CASSPRQVYNEQFF. The gene calls are TRBV7-2 and TRBJ2-1; TCRdb's D call of TRBD1 is untestable without DNA. The CDR3 loop spans 14 amino acids. Germline CDR1 reads SGHTA; CDR2 reads FQGNSA. The full variable domain, its missing parts supplied by reference TRBV7-2 and TRBJ2-1, is GAGVSQSPSNKVTEKGKDVELRCDPISGHTALYWYRQSLGQGLEFLIYFQGNSAPDKSGLPSDRFSAERTGGSVSTLTIQRTQQEDSAVYLCASSPRQVYNEQFFGPGTRLTVL.

The chain's CDR3 is CASSEQGLQPQHF. The chain joins TRBV5-6 to TRBJ1-5; the TRBD1 assignment by TCRdb is unverifiable without DNA. CDR3 length: 13 residues. CDR1 and CDR2 from the germline V gene are SGHDT and YYEEEE.

The V call is TRBV7-3, the J call TRBJ2-1; TCRdb proposes TRBD2, but this gene call is untestable without DNA. The CDR3 is 14 amino acids. Germline lookup yields CDR1 SGHTA and CDR2 FQGTGA. The CDR3 here is CASSLGGDSSEQFF.

The chain recombines TRBV28 with TRBJ2-1. The germline V gene has CDR1 MDHEN and CDR2 SYDVKM. This CDR3 has 14 residues. CDR3 region: CASRPLRFYNEQFF.

V is TRBV27 and J is TRBJ2-2. This CDR3 region has 14 residues. CDR1 and CDR2 (germline): MNHEY, SMNVEV (reference sequence). This chain's CDR3 is CASSLDGWGGELFF.

The V and J genes are TRBV6-6 and TRBJ1-4; there is no DNA to check the TCRdb D call of TRBD1. The V gene's germline CDR1 is MNHNY and CDR2 SVGAGI (reference sequence). The CDR3 is 14 amino acids. CDR3 protein: CASSWRQLGEKLFF.

The chain combines TRBV20-1 with TRBJ2-3; the D gene TCRdb calls, TRBD2, cannot be checked with no DNA. CDR1 and CDR2 (germline): DFQATT, SNEGSKA (reference sequence). The CDR3 has 18 residues. The CDR3: CSANLRSSGRAGTDTQYF.

The CDR3: CASSSPGAGQETQYF. The chain joins TRBV10-2 to TRBJ2-5; TCRdb's D call, TRBD1, is unchecked because there is no DNA. There are 15 residues in the CDR3. Germline-derived CDR1 and CDR2 are WSHSY and SAAADI.

This sequence joins TRBV7-3 and TRBJ2-1; TCRdb selects TRBD2, and the lack of DNA leaves this call unchecked. Germline V gives CDR1 SGHTA, CDR2 FQGTGA. This CDR3 is built from 16 residues. The CDR3 spells CASRTVAALGYNEQFF.

V and J are TRBV5-1 and TRBJ2-3; TCRdb outputs TRBD2, but without DNA this stays unchecked. CDR3 length equals 17 residues. Germline-derived CDR1 and CDR2 are SGHRS and YFSETQ. This chain's CDR3 is CASSLDRLAGLTDTQYF.

The chain has TRBV10-3 and TRBJ1-5. The CDR3 length is 13 residues. Germline lookup yields CDR1 ENHRY and CDR2 SYGVKD. CDR3 sequence reads: CAISGGLDQPQHF.

CDR3 sequence: CASSEALRGQGAYEQYF. This chain connects TRBV2 to TRBJ2-7; TCRdb lists TRBD1, though no DNA is available to test this call. CDR3 length equals 17 residues. Germline CDR1 and CDR2: SNHLY and FYNNEI.

The chain is built from TRBV10-2 and TRBJ2-3; lacking DNA, the TRBD2 call made by TCRdb goes unchecked. Germline loops: CDR1 WSHSY, CDR2 SAAADI. The CDR3 covers 14 residues. The CDR3 protein is CASHIAGGVDTQYF.

CDR3 sequence reads: CASSSFTPGSGRFYGYTF. The chain has TRBV5-6 and TRBJ1-2; lacking DNA, the TRBD1 call made by TCRdb goes unchecked. The CDR3 runs to 18 residues. Germline V gene lookup returns CDR1 SGHDT and CDR2 YYEEEE.

The V and J genes are TRBV28 and TRBJ1-1. The V gene's germline CDR1 is MDHEN and CDR2 SYDVKM. CDR3 length equals 12 residues. This chain's CDR3 is CASSLIQTEAFF.

CDR3 in amino acids: CASSHKTIGPLGDEQFF. V usage is TRBV4-1 and J usage is TRBJ2-1; TCRdb names TRBD1, which stays unverified in the absence of DNA. Germline loops: CDR1 MGHRA, CDR2 YSYEKL. The CDR3 extends over 17 amino acids.

The chain recombines TRBV5-1 with TRBJ2-1; TCRdb proposes TRBD2, but this gene call is untestable without DNA. The CDR3 extends over 20 amino acids. Looked up from germline, CDR1 is SGHRS and CDR2 is YFSETQ. The CDR3 sequence is CASSAGLLFSGGDPYNEQFF.